Listed below are T cell receptor beta chains from one sample, sequenced in a study of T cell clonotyping in hematopoietic cell transplantation. The method was immunoSEQ multiplex PCR; TCRdb's version includes in-frame clones alone and lacks a portion of them. The sample contains roughly 37,000 clones, about 87% of which appear only once. What was sequenced was peripheral blood mononuclear cells. The receptors stem from a middle-aged woman in good health. Some clones in this sample may be carry-over from other donors' samples. Each CDR3 is given with its conserved first and last residue. A D gene is named only where the DNA matches it firmly. The size of a clone is reported for some rows only, either as once, few or many, or as a class for expanded clones.

size	J	V	D	DNA	CDR3
.	TRBJ2-2	TRBV30	.	TGTGCCTGGAGGGGCCTAGCGAATTCCCGCGGGGAGCTGTTTTTT	CAWRGLANSRGELFF
.	TRBJ1-2	TRBV7-3	.	TGTGCCAGCAGCTGGACAGCCACTAACAACTATGGCTACACCTTC	CASSWTATNNYGYTF
few	TRBJ1-4	TRBV18	.	TGTGCCAGCTCACCAGGTGAACTCACTTTTAATGAAAAACTGTTTTTT	CASSPGELTFNEKLFF
.	TRBJ2-7	TRBV5-1	TRBD2	TGCGCCAGCAGCACCGGGACTAGCTCCTACGAGCAGTACTTC	CASSTGTSSYEQYF
.	TRBJ2-3	TRBV6-5	.	TGTGCCAGCATCCTCGGAGATACGCAGTATTTT	CASILGDTQYF
.	TRBJ2-2	TRBV5-1	.	TGCGCCAGCAGCTTGGCCCCCAACACCGGGGAGCTGTTTTTT	CASSLAPNTGELFF
few	TRBJ2-7	TRBV10-3	.	TGTGCCATCAGTGCGAACCTTGGGGAGCAGTACTTC	CAISANLGEQYF
.	TRBJ1-1	TRBV4-1	.	TGCGCCAGCAGCCAGGAGGTGGGCAGGAGGTTAGGATTGGCTGAAGCTTTCTTT	CASSQEVGRRLGLAEAFF
few	TRBJ2-2	TRBV5-1	.	TGCGCCAGCAGCTTGGACAGTGGCACCGGGGAGCTGTTTTTT	CASSLDSGTGELFF
.	TRBJ2-1	TRBV9	TRBD1	TGTGCCAGCAGCGTAGGCACAGGGGGGATCTATGAGCAGTTCTTC	CASSVGTGGIYEQFF
.	TRBJ2-2	TRBV28	.	TGTGCCAGCAGTTTAGCGGGGTTTAACACCGGGGAGCTGTTTTTT	CASSLAGFNTGELFF
.	TRBJ1-2	TRBV19	.	TGTGCCAGTAGCCTTTCGGGGCCCTATGGCTACACCTTC	CASSLSGPYGYTF
.	TRBJ2-3	TRBV19	.	TGTGCCAGTCAACCTCGGACATGGGCCTCAGATACGCAGTATTTT	CASQPRTWASDTQYF
.	TRBJ2-6	TRBV19	TRBD1	TGTGCCAGTAGCGGGGGACAGGTTTTCTCTGGGGCCAACGTCCTGACTTTC	CASSGGQVFSGANVLTF
.	TRBJ2-2	TRBV7-3	.	TGTGCCAGCAGCTTAGACTCCGGGGAGCTGTTTTTT	CASSLDSGELFF
.	TRBJ2-3	TRBV28	TRBD2	TGTGCCAGCAGTCCTGGTGTAGCGGGATGGACAGATACGCAGTATTTT	CASSPGVAGWTDTQYF
.	TRBJ1-5	TRBV27	.	TGTGCCAGCAGTTTACGGGGGAGCAATCAGCCCCAGCATTTT	CASSLRGSNQPQHF
.	TRBJ2-3	TRBV5-5	.	TGTGCCAGCAGCTTGGAGCCCGACACAGATACGCAGTATTTT	CASSLEPDTDTQYF
.	TRBJ2-7	TRBV10-1	.	TGCGCCAGCAGTGACCCCCTCTCCTACGAGCAGTACTTC	CASSDPLSYEQYF
once	TRBJ1-5	TRBV30	.	TGTGCCTGGAGTGTACTTTTTGGGGAGCCCCAGCATTTT	CAWSVLFGEPQHF
.	TRBJ1-5	TRBV4-1	.	TGCGCCAGCAGCCAATCGGGGGGGGATCAGCCCCAGCATTTT	CASSQSGGDQPQHF
.	TRBJ2-1	TRBV7-2	.	TGTGCCAGCAGCCCGTATCATGAGCAGTTCTTC	CASSPYHEQFF
.	TRBJ1-2	TRBV6-6	.	TGTGCCAGCAGTCCCGGGACATATGTCTATGGCTACACCTTC	CASSPGTYVYGYTF
.	TRBJ2-2	TRBV6-4	.	TGTGCCAGCAGTGGTAGTCTCGTGAACACCGGGGAGCTGTTTTTT	CASSGSLVNTGELFF
.	TRBJ1-1	TRBV5-6	.	TGTGCCAGCAGCCTAGGACAGACTATGAACACTGAAGCTTTCTTT	CASSLGQTMNTEAFF
.	TRBJ1-1	TRBV6-5	.	TGTGCCAGCAGTTACGAGGAGAACACTGAAGCTTTCTTT	CASSYEENTEAFF
once	TRBJ1-5	TRBV27	.	TGTGCCAGCAGTGCCCATGGGGTAGACAATCAGCCCCAGCATTTT	CASSAHGVDNQPQHF
once	TRBJ1-2	TRBV7-2	.	TGTGCCAGCAGCCCCGGCCCCACCGATGGCTACACCTTC	CASSPGPTDGYTF
.	TRBJ2-7	TRBV9	TRBD2	TGTGCCAGCAGGGGACAGGCGACCGGGACTAGCGGGAATGGCCCCTACGAGCAGTACTTC	CASRGQATGTSGNGPYEQYF
.	TRBJ1-3	TRBV28	.	TGTGCCAGCAGTCGGGACCGGGGAAGGACTGGAAACACCATATATTTT	CASSRDRGRTGNTIYF
.	TRBJ1-1	TRBV6-5	.	TGTGCCAGCAGTTACTCGATCGGCAGCATGAACACTGAAGCTTTCTTT	CASSYSIGSMNTEAFF
.	TRBJ1-1	TRBV19	.	TGTGCCAGTAGTATATCCCGGACCATTCGCACTGAAGCTTTCTTT	CASSISRTIRTEAFF
.	TRBJ2-5	TRBV30	TRBD1	TGTGCCTGGAGCATACGACATCTGACAGGGGGAAGTGGGAAGACCCAGTACTTC	CAWSIRHLTGGSGKTQYF
.	TRBJ1-1	TRBV6-1	.	TGTGCCAGCACTCCCCGGGAGGGGGTGAACACTGAAGCTTTCTTT	CASTPREGVNTEAFF
.	TRBJ2-3	TRBV6-4	.	TGTGCCAGCAGTGACCAGCGCCGGGATACGCAGTATTTT	CASSDQRRDTQYF
.	TRBJ2-7	TRBV7-7	.	TGTGCTAGCAGCAGACGACAGGACTCCTACGAGCAGTACTTC	CASSRRQDSYEQYF
.	TRBJ2-1	TRBV19	.	TGTGCCAGTAGTATCCGGGCAGGAAGCTCCTACAATGAGCAGTTCTTC	CASSIRAGSSYNEQFF
.	TRBJ2-7	TRBV2	.	TGTGCCAGCAGGTACAGGGCCCCTTCCTACGAGCAGTACTTC	CASRYRAPSYEQYF
.	TRBJ2-3	TRBV4-3	.	TGCGCCAGCAGCCAAGATGAGTTTTCACGGGTGGGAGACACAGATACGCAGTATTTT	CASSQDEFSRVGDTDTQYF
once	TRBJ2-7	TRBV20-1	.	TGCAGTGCGCCGGAATTTGGGGAGCAGTACTTC	CSAPEFGEQYF
.	TRBJ2-3	TRBV28	.	TGTGCCAGCAGTTTCGGCGGGTTCACAGATACGCAGTATTTT	CASSFGGFTDTQYF
few	TRBJ1-2	TRBV28	.	TGTGCCAGCGCGGGGATAAATTCTAACTATGGCTACACCTTC	CASAGINSNYGYTF
.	TRBJ1-5	TRBV6-6	.	TGTGCCAGCAACACAGTTAGCAATCAGCCCCAGCATTTT	CASNTVSNQPQHF
few	TRBJ2-1	TRBV5-1	TRBD1	TGCGCCAGCAGCTTGGGCACAGGGGAATACAATGAGCAGTTCTTC	CASSLGTGEYNEQFF
.	TRBJ2-1	TRBV28	TRBD1	TGTGCCAGCAGTTACACCCTCGGGACAGGGGGCAATGAGCAGTTCTTC	CASSYTLGTGGNEQFF
.	TRBJ2-1	TRBV5-1	TRBD2	TGCGCCAGCAGCTTGTCCCCGGGACTAGCGGGCAATGAGCAGTTCTTC	CASSLSPGLAGNEQFF
.	TRBJ1-1	TRBV19	.	TGTGCCAGTCTCAGGAGGGATGGTGGGACTGAAGCTTTCTTT	CASLRRDGGTEAFF
.	TRBJ2-7	TRBV5-1	TRBD2	TGCGCCAGCAGCGTGACCGGGACTAGCTATTTATACGAGCAGTACTTC	CASSVTGTSYLYEQYF
.	TRBJ1-2	TRBV19	.	TGTGCCAGTAGTATTGGGACATTCTATGGCTACACCTTC	CASSIGTFYGYTF
.	TRBJ2-5	TRBV4-3	TRBD2	TGCGCCAGCAGCCAAGGGGCGGGAGGGGAGAGGGGGAGACAAGAGACCCAGTACTTC	CASSQGAGGERGRQETQYF
.	TRBJ1-4	TRBV7-2	.	TGTGCCAGCAGCTTGGGGGCAGGGAAACTGTTTTTT	CASSLGAGKLFF
.	TRBJ1-5	TRBV30	.	TGTGCCTGGAGTGTGACAGCGTATCAGCCCCAGCATTTT	CAWSVTAYQPQHF
.	TRBJ2-2	TRBV29-1	TRBD1	TGCAGCGTGAGGGGACAGGGGGCGGTCACCGGGGAGCTGTTTTTT	CSVRGQGAVTGELFF
.	TRBJ1-5	TRBV11-2	.	TGTGCCAGCAGCTTAGAAAGAGACAGCCAGCCCCAGCATTTT	CASSLERDSQPQHF
few	TRBJ1-2	TRBV23-1	.	TGCGCCAGCAGTCACTCACTTAGGGCAAGCCTCTATGGCTACACCTTC	CASSHSLRASLYGYTF
.	TRBJ2-1	TRBV28	.	TGTGCCAGCAGTTTATCAGGGTACAATGAGCAGTTCTTC	CASSLSGYNEQFF
.	TRBJ1-1	TRBV5-1	.	TGCGCCAGCAGCCTCAGGGGCCCTAACACTGAAGCTTTCTTT	CASSLRGPNTEAFF
.	TRBJ2-7	TRBV28	.	TGTGCCAGCCGTCATCCCGACTACGAGCAGTACTTC	CASRHPDYEQYF
.	TRBJ2-7	TRBV30	.	TGTGCCTGGAGTGGGTACCAGTACGAGCAGTACTTC	CAWSGYQYEQYF
.	TRBJ2-7	TRBV7-9	.	TGTGCCAGCAGCCCGACCGACACCTACTACGAGCAGTACTTC	CASSPTDTYYEQYF